This TCR beta chain was sequenced during a study of cytomegalovirus exposure and HLA in healthy donors (dated by TCRdb to 2016 to 2017). Looking at the study overall: In an earlier analysis of 550 to 750 of the donors, about 260 Gb of sequence data and some 100 million unique TCR beta sequences from about 190 million T cells were reported. An early release covering approximately 600 HLA-typed donors comprised 300 to 350 gigabases of sequencing data and roughly 86 million unique TCR sequences. The genetic ancestry cluster associated with self-reported Caucasian donors included around four fifths of the 398 genotyped donors. The study was designed to test whether signatures of past pathogen exposure could be identified by cataloging public T cell receptors. The T cell repertoires of under 700 subjects were profiled by immunosequencing and related to cytomegalovirus serostatus. Besides the first cohort of around 670 subjects, a separate validation cohort made up of 120 different subjects was used. To predict cytomegalovirus infection status, the study combined high-throughput TCR immunosequencing, statistical association of individual TCRs with disease status, and machine learning. A later analysis re-analyzed previously published TCR beta repertoires from about 600 donors and added high-resolution HLA genotyping to study TCR occurrence patterns. In the later analysis, no new phenotypic data were used to find candidate immune exposures; instead, reliance was placed on TCR beta sequences and their occurrence across donors. An earlier analysis of several hundred of the donors applied high-throughput TCR beta sequencing to assess whether each TCR beta V gene segment acted as functional or pseudogenic. Alongside the repertoire data, information on donor age, sex, ethnicity and CMV serostatus was compiled. In a later genetic analysis, genome-wide SNP genotypes for about 65% of the roughly 670 donors were used, and that subset was treated as a discovery cohort. Every repertoire in the discovery cohort had been generated on one and the same sequencing platform. Class I and class II HLA loci were covered by the typing at four-digit resolution. The number of typed donors differed by locus: roughly 629-640 for A, B, C, DRB1 and DQB1; some 500 for DQA1; 606 for DPA1; and about 450 for DPB1. Because of strong linkage in the cohort, roughly five DR-DQ haplotypes were treated as single units for association and clustering. Across some 400 genotyped donors of the cohort, an average of approximately 200,000 unique TCR beta nucleotide sequences per donor were sequenced, and 15% to 20% of those sequences were non-productive.

Spanning cysteine to phenylalanine, the CDR3 consists of 13 amino acids. Only the CDR3 DNA is retained, 39 bases long and in frame from the first base. CDR1 and CDR2 are drawn from the germline V gene (reference sequence): LNHDA, SQIVND. Between the V and J ends, shortened by 2 bases and 3 bases respectively, the junction contains 8 bases. General study outcomes and caveats: While some public TCRs were present in many individuals, most TCR sequences turned up only very rarely across donors. The authors suggested that the approach could potentially be extended to other disease states and immunological phenotypes. Assigning TCR associations to individual alleles was difficult when HLA alleles, especially DR and DQ, strongly co-occurred. Sequencing depth was assumed to be roughly uniform across donors in the presence/absence analyses, though that assumption may not hold. The cohort was sequenced for TCR beta chains only, and without alpha or paired-chain data the features that could be detected were limited. In a later analysis, the rate of TCR association differed among HLA loci, with DRB1 alleles having the most associated TCRs and HLA-C alleles having the fewest. The classifier was reported to diagnose cytomegalovirus status with high specificity and sensitivity in both the original cohort and the validation cohort. In a later analysis, HLA-associated TCR beta chains showed more clonal expansion and lower generation probabilities than non-associated chains that were equally common. In a later analysis, several top co-occurrence clusters were reported to appear linked to parvovirus B19, influenza, CMV and Epstein-Barr virus. According to a later genetic analysis, donors in an Asian-associated ancestry cluster had fewer N-insertions in productive TCRs than the approximately 630-donor mean. Approximately 18 rarely observed V segments, including chromosome 9 orphons, were excluded from the earlier analysis of about 600 of the donors because counts were too low. The 87-base-pair reads could not distinguish some IMGT-functional V segments, including TRBV6-2 and TRBV6-3, so those segments were excluded. In a later analysis, 15,000 to 20,000 TCR beta sequences were associated with specific HLA alleles at a false discovery rate of 0.05. In a later analysis, most CMV-associated TCR beta chains were found to appear HLA-restricted, with HLA associations seemingly driven largely by CMV exposure. A group of highly shared sequence variants was considered likely to be a technical artifact of the sequencing pipeline. CMV serostatus was the only immune exposure information available for the cohort. A further reported finding was that TCR beta sequences accurately predicted the HLA-A and HLA-B alleles for most subjects in the first cohort. The study gave a list of 150 to 200 TCR beta chains associated with cytomegalovirus. V-gene and J-gene trimming of TCR beta chains was associated with a missense DCLRE1C variant in a later genetic analysis, and the association was replicated in an independent cohort. Linkage disequilibrium might explain the correlated functional status among segregating V segments, but an unknown experimental factor could not be ruled out. A few of the identified cytomegalovirus-associated TCR beta chains were confirmed in vitro to be specific for cytomegalovirus antigens. Broadly in line with IMGT annotations, most TCR beta V segments showed up in productive rearrangements about 87% or about 30% of the time in an earlier analysis of around 550 of the donors. Because HLA typing was missing for some donors at each locus, association tests included only the typed subset.

Library preparation employed the immunoSEQ multiplex PCR assay. For the multiplex PCR, a mixture combining 60 forward primers for TCR Vbeta segments and 13 reverse primers for TCR Jbeta segments was used. Amplification of the CDR3 region of rearranged TCR beta genes was performed with a multiplex PCR assay on genomic DNA. The Illumina HiSeq System was used to sequence the amplified TCR beta libraries as 87-base-pair reads. The authors' analysis ran thus. Across the roughly 670 repertoires, a later analysis counted 80 million or so unique TCR beta chains, 9 million to 14 million of which were shared by at least two donors. To remove PCR and sequencing errors, raw reads were error-corrected and collapsed into unique sequences using a nearest-neighbor algorithm that merged closely related sequences. To assign V, D and J gene segments, CDR3 sequences were aligned to IMGT reference sequences. Each retained sequence needed at least a six-nucleotide match to both a V gene segment and a J gene segment. Rearrangements were classified as productive when the CDR3 lacked stop codons and remained in frame with V and J, and all other rearrangements were classified as non-productive. Following IMGT convention, CDR3 was defined as the stretch from the second conserved V-encoded cysteine to the conserved J-encoded phenylalanine. Sequences without an unambiguous match to a single V gene segment were excluded from the earlier analysis of several hundred of the donors. In an earlier analysis of several hundred of the donors, V segments were called functional above 56.7% productive rearrangements and were called segregating when the between-donor standard deviation exceeded 5%. To diagnose cytomegalovirus status from the catalog of TCR beta chain sequences, a statistical classification framework was built. In a later analysis, V and J genes were assigned by comparing TCR nucleotide sequences against IMGT/GENE-DB human TR gene sequences. A later analysis assigned CDR3 sequences and most-parsimonious VDJ recombination scenarios with the TCRdist pipeline. In a later analysis, every TCR beta chain was defined by the combination of its CDR3 amino acid sequence and its V-gene family, and reads without a unique V-gene family were dropped. In a later analysis, 450 to 600 highly shared, low-generation-probability nucleotide sequences were removed to address suspected cross-contamination and a sequencing artifact. A later analysis calculated a clonal expansion index for each public chain from normalized within-repertoire ranks of inferred template counts. A later analysis computed generation probabilities with a VDJ recombination model fitted to out-of-frame rearrangements, and checked the results against IGoR. Hypergeometric tests were used in a later analysis to score TCR-TCR, TCR-HLA and TCR-CMV co-occurrence, with a repertoire-size bias correction applied to the TCR pairs. In a later analysis, false discovery rates were estimated by permuting HLA or CMV assignments 20 times. In a later analysis, co-occurring TCRs were grouped using DBSCAN, and TCRdist sequence similarity was added for clustering within HLA-allele-positive subsets. For co-occurrence clustering, repertoires with fewer than 30,000 or more than 120,000 public chains were excluded, along with roughly five repertoires with anomalous nucleotide sharing. Imported from immuneACCESS, the table was reduced by TCRdb to in-frame sequences with V and J called. These copies leave out some clones; in studies compared against another copy, an unresolved V gene accounts for under half, and the cause of the remainder is not known. The DNA gave D and trimming, while V, J and clone size come from that table. The sample table records roughly 90,000 clones; approximately 84% of these occur just once. Roughly 2.2% of the sample comes from the top ten.

The cohort was made up of approximately 670 healthy bone marrow donors. At the time of sampling, all cohort members were nominally healthy, though unrecorded immune exposures were likely present. The donor was CMV seronegative and was included in the group of over 300 seronegative cohort members. Every donor gave a peripheral blood sample, and the peripheral blood mononuclear cells from that sample were used for TCR beta sequencing. The Qiagen DNeasy Blood Extraction Kit was used to extract genomic DNA from the blood cell samples. On this clone itself: Its cognate antigen has yet to be identified. No base quality values were provided; no much bigger clone lies one nucleotide off.

The sequence was obtained from a man younger than 35 in good health and CMV-seronegative. The chain uses TRBV19 and TRBJ2-7, and possibly TRBD1, on 5 matching bases. The sequenced material came from PBMCs. The DNA sequence is TGTGCCAGTAGTATAAACAGGAACTACGAGCAGTACTTC. Its amino acids are CASSINRNYEQYF.